The 17 T cell receptor beta chains given below trace back to one sample, sequenced in a study of blood T cell repertoires in COVID-19. Assay used: immunoSEQ multiplex PCR; TCRdb lists only in-frame clones, some missing. The sample yields around 60,000 clones, roughly four fifths seen once. The material sequenced was peripheral blood. The source is a man aged 50-59 years with COVID-19, enrolled during active disease.

The V gene is TRBV27, the J gene TRBJ1-2; maybe TRBD1 (5 bases). The CDR3 length is 12 residues. Germline V gene data show CDR1 as MNHEY and CDR2 as SMNVEV (reference sequence). V lost 8 bases and J 2 bases, leaving 9 bases between the germline ends. The CDR3 sequence: CASRRGNYGYTF. The CDR3 bases are TGTGCCAGCCGACGGGGGAACTATGGCTACACCTTC.

Of note for this clone: Other DNA sequences within the sample encode an identical CDR3. The gene calls are TRBV30 and TRBJ1-1; no clear D. This CDR3 has 12 amino acids. V dropped 3 bases and J dropped 3 bases, with 8 bases sitting between them. The V gene's germline CDR1 is GTSNPN and CDR2 SVGIG (reference sequence). The CDR3 DNA is TGTGCCTGGAGGGGAGGGTACACTGAAGCTTTCTTT. This sequence encodes CAWRGGYTEAFF.

CDR3 sequence: CASSQDGRGRFGANVLTF. The DNA for the CDR3 is TGTGCCAGCAGCCAGGACGGCAGGGGGCGCTTTGGGGCCAACGTCCTGACTTTC. The V call is TRBV11-2, the J call TRBJ2-6; TRBD1 matches at 8 bases. The CDR3 sequence is 18 residues long. Unmatched junction bases numbered 12, after V lost 5 bases and J lost 3 bases. CDR1 is SGHAT and CDR2 is FQNNGV in the germline V gene.

The chain carries TRBV9 and TRBJ1-2; 8 nucleotides agree with TRBD1. Losses at the gene ends were 3 bases for V and 4 bases for J; bases not matched to a gene: 8. In germline, CDR1 is SGDLS, CDR2 YYNGEE. This CDR3 is built from 15 residues. CDR3 nucleotides: TGTGCCAGCAGCGGACCCCAGGGGGCAGTCTATGGCTACACCTTC. This translates into CASSGPQGAVYGYTF.

The V and J genes are TRBV24-1 and TRBJ2-6, with 7 bases fitting TRBD1. Germline CDR1 reads KGHDR; CDR2 reads SFDVKD. The trim removed 2 bases at V and 2 bases at J, leaving 2 bases unmatched. The CDR3 runs to 16 residues. The CDR3: CATSDSDRAGANVLTF. CDR3 nucleotides: TGTGCCACCAGTGATTCCGACAGGGCTGGGGCCAACGTCCTGACTTTC.

This chain connects TRBV27 to TRBJ2-5; 7 nucleotides align to TRBD2. This CDR3 spans 14 amino acids. Germline CDR1 reads MNHEY; CDR2 reads SMNVEV (reference sequence). The V segment lost 8 bases and the J segment 3 bases; nucleotides outside the gene matches: 9. This CDR3 reads CASRVWGGKETQYF. In DNA form, the CDR3 reads TGTGCCAGCCGAGTTTGGGGAGGGAAAGAGACCCAGTACTTC.

V usage is TRBV19 and J usage is TRBJ2-7; 8 bases line up with TRBD2. CDR1 LNHDA and CDR2 SQIVND come from the germline V gene (reference sequence). The CDR3 has 14 residues. V lost 5 bases and J lost 3; bases outside the gene matches: 6. CDR3: CASSSMSGSYEQYF. CDR3 DNA: TGTGCCAGTAGTTCCATGAGCGGGAGCTACGAGCAGTACTTC.

J is TRBJ2-1 and V is TRBV6-5; D may be TRBD2 (6 bases). Trimming cost V 6 bases and J 0 bases, with 12 bases left between them. CDR1 is MNHEY and CDR2 is SVGAGI in the germline V gene. The CDR3 has 15 residues. The CDR3 sequence is CASSVAASSYNEQFF. CDR3 nucleotides: TGTGCCAGCAGCGTAGCGGCAAGCTCCTACAATGAGCAGTTCTTC.

The chain couples TRBV3-1 (or the pseudogene TRBV3-2) to TRBJ1-2; possible D gene TRBD1, 5 bases. The germline V and J ends were trimmed by 6 bases and 6 bases, with 14 bases remaining between them. The CDR3 sequence is 13 residues long. Germline-derived CDR1 and CDR2 are LGHDT and YNNKEL (reference sequence). The CDR3 nucleotides read TGTGCCAGCAGACCTAGTGCAGGGAATGGCTACACCTTC. As protein: CASRPSAGNGYTF.

The table lists this clone with a few counts. The rearrangement uses TRBV28 and TRBJ2-5; weak D call: TRBD2 (5 bases). With 10 bases removed from V and 5 bases from J, the gap between germline ends came to 5 bases. CDR1 is MDHEN, CDR2 SYDVKM, per germline. The CDR3 runs 9 residues. CDR3 nucleotides: TGTGCCACGGGGGAGACCCAGTACTTC. Protein product: CATGETQYF.

The chain joins TRBV6-5 to TRBJ1-2; 8 bases line up with TRBD1. CDR3 length: 14 residues. With V trimmed by 6 bases and J by 1 base, 4 bases remained unmatched. Germline values: CDR1 MNHEY, CDR2 SVGAGI. The CDR3, as DNA: TGTGCCAGCAGAACCAGGGGGCTTAACTATGGCTACACCTTC. It yields the protein CASRTRGLNYGYTF.

This chain uses TRBV5-1 with TRBJ1-2, with 8 bases identical to TRBD1. Germline CDR1 and CDR2: SGHRS and YFSETQ. The CDR3 has 18 amino acids. Trimming took 3 bases from V and 5 from J; bases not matched to a gene: 18. The CDR3 coding sequence is TGCGCCAGCAGCTGGCCCAGGGGGCGATCTATTGGTTTATATGGCTACACCTTC. Its translation is CASSWPRGRSIGLYGYTF.

J is TRBJ2-3 and V is TRBV5-4; D ambiguous. CDR1 is SGHNT and CDR2 is YYREEE in the germline V gene (reference sequence). The CDR3 runs to 14 residues. V lost 3 bases, J lost 1 base, and 9 bases lay in between. CDR3 DNA: TGTGCCAGCAGCTCCCCCCGGGGCACAGATACGCAGTATTTT. It translates to CASSSPRGTDTQYF.

The gene calls are TRBV10-1 and TRBJ2-7; 10 bases line up with TRBD1. Germline values: CDR1 WNHNN, CDR2 SYGVQD (reference sequence). The CDR3 extends over 16 amino acids. J lost 5 bases, V lost 3 bases, and 10 bases had no gene match. As DNA, the CDR3 is TGCGCCAGCAGTGAAAATGGGGACAGGGGAGTCGACGAGCAGTACTTC. It is translated as CASSENGDRGVDEQYF.

This clone was counted only a few times. The chain is built from TRBV19 and TRBJ1-1, with D unresolved. V lost 7 bases and J 4 bases, leaving 7 bases between the germline ends. The CDR3 runs to 11 residues. CDR1 is LNHDA, CDR2 SQIVND, per germline (reference sequence). CDR3 coding DNA: TGTGCCAGTAACATTCGCACTGAAGCTTTCTTT. This encodes CASNIRTEAFF. The full variable domain, rest sourced from reference TRBV19 and TRBJ1-1, is DGGITQSPKYLFRKEGQNVTLSCEQNLNHDAMYWYRQDPGQGLRLIYYSQIVNDFQKGDIAEGYSVSREKKESFPLTVTSAQKNPTAFYLCASNIRTEAFFGQGTRLTVV.

This rearrangement joins TRBV30 to TRBJ2-7; TRBD1 is a possible D gene (6 bases). CDR3 size: 14 residues. V was cut by 5 bases and J by 0 bases, with 14 bases left in between. CDR1 GTSNPN and CDR2 SVGIG come from the germline V gene (reference sequence). CDR3 in amino acids: CAWALGGPSYEQYF. CDR3 DNA: TGTGCCTGGGCCCTAGGGGGACCCTCCTACGAGCAGTACTTC.

J is TRBJ1-5 and V is TRBV7-8, with D possibly being TRBD1 (6 bases). The CDR3 consists of 15 residues. The V gene's germline CDR1 is SGHVS and CDR2 FQNEAQ. Trimming removed 1 base from V and 7 bases from J, with 14 bases in between. The CDR3 DNA reads TGTGCCAGCAGCTTAGAAGCAGGGAGGGGGCAGCCCCAGCATTTT. Translated: CASSLEAGRGQPQHF.